These T cell receptor beta chains were read from a single sample in a study of cytomegalovirus exposure and HLA in healthy donors. The table came from immunoSEQ multiplex PCR; TCRdb's copy has only in-frame clones and leaves some out. Of 200,000 or so clones in the sample, over 75% are singletons; the top ten hold 0.08% to 0.1%. The sample taken for sequencing was PBMCs. The receptors stem from a boy under 10 years old in good health and CMV-seronegative. Both conserved end residues are part of each CDR3. Each record gives: CDR3 DNA, CDR3 protein, V gene, J gene, clone size, D gene. The D gene is left open where the match is weak. Size is stated for part of the rows, as once, few or many counts, or as a class when the clone is expanded.

CDR3nt: TGTGCCAGCAGCTTCGTACAGAGTGGGTCCCCTTTCTACAATGAGCAGTTCTTC
CDR3aa: CASSFVQSGSPFYNEQFF
v_gene: TRBV7-2
j_gene: TRBJ2-1
abundance: -
d_gene: -

CDR3nt: TGTGCCAGCTCACCTGGGCGATTCGGTCAGCCCCAGCATTTT
CDR3aa: CASSPGRFGQPQHF
v_gene: TRBV18
j_gene: TRBJ1-5
abundance: -
d_gene: -

CDR3nt: TGTGCCAGCAGCTCCTGGTCGGGAGGTCGAGAGACCCAGTACTTC
CDR3aa: CASSSWSGGRETQYF
v_gene: TRBV7-9
j_gene: TRBJ2-5
abundance: -
d_gene: TRBD2

CDR3nt: TGTTCCAGCAGCTTAGTTGTGGGGCTCGGAGATACGCAGTATTTT
CDR3aa: CSSSLVVGLGDTQYF
v_gene: TRBV7-9
j_gene: TRBJ2-3
abundance: -
d_gene: -

CDR3nt: TGTGCCAGCAGCTTAGACGGCTGGGGCGGGCAGTACTTC
CDR3aa: CASSLDGWGGQYF
v_gene: TRBV7-9
j_gene: TRBJ2-7
abundance: few
d_gene: -

CDR3nt: TGTGCCAGCAGCGTATCCGCGACTAGTTCCTACGAGCAGTACTTC
CDR3aa: CASSVSATSSYEQYF
v_gene: TRBV9
j_gene: TRBJ2-7
abundance: -
d_gene: -

CDR3nt: TGTGCCAGCAGCTTAGACGCCCTAGGTTACACGCAGTATTTT
CDR3aa: CASSLDALGYTQYF
v_gene: TRBV7-9
j_gene: TRBJ2-3
abundance: -
d_gene: -

CDR3nt: TGCGCCAGCAGCTTGGTTGGCGGGGGATCTACCGGGGAGCTGTTTTTT
CDR3aa: CASSLVGGGSTGELFF
v_gene: TRBV5-1
j_gene: TRBJ2-2
abundance: once
d_gene: TRBD2

CDR3nt: TGCGCCAGCAGCCCCAACAGGTACCAAGAGACCCAGTACTTC
CDR3aa: CASSPNRYQETQYF
v_gene: TRBV4-3
j_gene: TRBJ2-5
abundance: -
d_gene: -

CDR3nt: TGTGCCAGCAGCTGGCTGTTACAGGGGAGGAACGAGCAGTACTTC
CDR3aa: CASSWLLQGRNEQYF
v_gene: TRBV7-2
j_gene: TRBJ2-7
abundance: -
d_gene: -

CDR3nt: TGTGCCAGCAGCTTTGGGGGGTCCTACGAGCAGTACTTC
CDR3aa: CASSFGGSYEQYF
v_gene: TRBV7-2
j_gene: TRBJ2-7
abundance: -
d_gene: -

CDR3nt: TGTGCCAGTAGTGTGGGACAGATTAGCAATCAGCCCCAGCATTTT
CDR3aa: CASSVGQISNQPQHF
v_gene: TRBV19
j_gene: TRBJ1-5
abundance: -
d_gene: TRBD1

CDR3nt: TGTGCCAGCAGCGAGGGACAGGGGGCATCAGATACGCAGTATTTT
CDR3aa: CASSEGQGASDTQYF
v_gene: TRBV9
j_gene: TRBJ2-3
abundance: -
d_gene: TRBD1

CDR3nt: TGTGCCAGCAGTGCGTCGGACAGGGGGCATGGGGAGACCCAGTACTTC
CDR3aa: CASSASDRGHGETQYF
v_gene: TRBV2
j_gene: TRBJ2-5
abundance: once
d_gene: TRBD1

CDR3nt: TGTGCCAGCAGCGTTAGTCTAACCGATAATTCACCCCTCCACTTT
CDR3aa: CASSVSLTDNSPLHF
v_gene: TRBV9
j_gene: TRBJ1-6
abundance: -
d_gene: -

CDR3nt: TGTGCCAGCAGAATAAGGGCTAGCGGGGGGGCCGGCTCCTACGAGCAGTACTTC
CDR3aa: CASRIRASGGAGSYEQYF
v_gene: TRBV7-2
j_gene: TRBJ2-7
abundance: -
d_gene: TRBD2

CDR3nt: TGCGCCAGCAGCTTGGTCGTTGACACCGGGGAGCTGTTTTTT
CDR3aa: CASSLVVDTGELFF
v_gene: TRBV5-1
j_gene: TRBJ2-2
abundance: -
d_gene: -

CDR3nt: TGTGCCAGCAGCTTATCCAGGGGGCGAGAGCAGTTCTTC
CDR3aa: CASSLSRGREQFF
v_gene: TRBV7-2
j_gene: TRBJ2-1
abundance: -
d_gene: TRBD1

CDR3nt: TGCGCCAGCAGCCTCACTACCAACGGACAGACCTCCTCTGGAAACACCATATATTTT
CDR3aa: CASSLTTNGQTSSGNTIYF
v_gene: TRBV4-3
j_gene: TRBJ1-3
abundance: -
d_gene: -

CDR3nt: TGTGCCAGTAGTATAGAAGCGACCCGGCGGGGTCAGCCCCAGCATTTT
CDR3aa: CASSIEATRRGQPQHF
v_gene: TRBV19
j_gene: TRBJ1-5
abundance: -
d_gene: -

CDR3nt: TGTGCCAGCAGAGGACGGGGGGGTAGGGATAATTCACCCCTCCACTTT
CDR3aa: CASRGRGGRDNSPLHF
v_gene: TRBV6-6
j_gene: TRBJ1-6
abundance: -
d_gene: -

CDR3nt: TGTGCCAGCAGTCCTGGGACTGCCCATAGCACAGATACGCAGTATTTT
CDR3aa: CASSPGTAHSTDTQYF
v_gene: TRBV27
j_gene: TRBJ2-3
abundance: -
d_gene: -

CDR3nt: TGTGCCAGCAGTTTAGGGGGGGCCCCCTATGGCTACACCTTC
CDR3aa: CASSLGGAPYGYTF
v_gene: TRBV27
j_gene: TRBJ1-2
abundance: -
d_gene: -

CDR3nt: TGTGCCAGCAGTGGGACTTTCAAGCAGTACTTC
CDR3aa: CASSGTFKQYF
v_gene: TRBV6-1
j_gene: TRBJ2-7
abundance: -
d_gene: -

CDR3nt: TGCGCCAGCAGCTTGGACACCGGGAGCAATCAGCCCCAGCATTTT
CDR3aa: CASSLDTGSNQPQHF
v_gene: TRBV5-1
j_gene: TRBJ1-5
abundance: once
d_gene: -

CDR3nt: TGTGCCAGCAGTGAGGGGACAGAGTCCTCCCTCTACGAGCAGTACTTC
CDR3aa: CASSEGTESSLYEQYF
v_gene: TRBV6-1
j_gene: TRBJ2-7
abundance: -
d_gene: TRBD1

CDR3nt: TGCGCCAGCAGCCTCGGGACAGGGGTTGGCTACGAGCAGTACTTC
CDR3aa: CASSLGTGVGYEQYF
v_gene: TRBV5-1
j_gene: TRBJ2-7
abundance: once
d_gene: TRBD1

CDR3nt: TGTGCCAGCAGTGCACTCAGGACTAGCGGGGTGAATACGCAGTATTTT
CDR3aa: CASSALRTSGVNTQYF
v_gene: TRBV6-1
j_gene: TRBJ2-3
abundance: few
d_gene: TRBD2

CDR3nt: TGTGCCAGCAGCCAAGACTACTACGAGCAGTTCTTC
CDR3aa: CASSQDYYEQFF
v_gene: TRBV4-2
j_gene: TRBJ2-1
abundance: -
d_gene: -

CDR3nt: TGTGCCAGCACCTCTGGGGGCGAGAACACTGAAGCTTTCTTT
CDR3aa: CASTSGGENTEAFF
v_gene: TRBV28
j_gene: TRBJ1-1
abundance: -
d_gene: -

CDR3nt: TGTGCCAGTAGTATAAGACCCGGGGATACGCAGTATTTT
CDR3aa: CASSIRPGDTQYF
v_gene: TRBV19
j_gene: TRBJ2-3
abundance: -
d_gene: -

CDR3nt: TGTGCCAGCAGCTTACAGGGGGGCACAGATACGCAGTATTTT
CDR3aa: CASSLQGGTDTQYF
v_gene: TRBV7-3
j_gene: TRBJ2-3
abundance: few
d_gene: TRBD1

CDR3nt: TGTGCCAGCTCACCCCCTGCGTCAGATACGCAGTATTTT
CDR3aa: CASSPPASDTQYF
v_gene: TRBV18
j_gene: TRBJ2-3
abundance: -
d_gene: -

CDR3nt: TGTGCCAGCAAACTAGGGGGGGGCACTGAAGCTTTCTTT
CDR3aa: CASKLGGGTEAFF
v_gene: TRBV7-9
j_gene: TRBJ1-1
abundance: few
d_gene: -

CDR3nt: TGCGCCAGCAGCCCTCCTGGCACAGATACGCAGTATTTT
CDR3aa: CASSPPGTDTQYF
v_gene: TRBV5-1
j_gene: TRBJ2-3
abundance: -
d_gene: -

CDR3nt: TGTGCCAGCAGCTTGTTAGGGACAGCGAACACCGGGGAGCTGTTTTTT
CDR3aa: CASSLLGTANTGELFF
v_gene: TRBV5-6
j_gene: TRBJ2-2
abundance: -
d_gene: TRBD1

CDR3nt: TGTGCCTGGAGTGTACTTTGGGGGGACCCGAAATGGGGATCACCCCTCCACTTT
CDR3aa: CAWSVLWGDPKWGSPLHF
v_gene: TRBV30
j_gene: TRBJ1-6
abundance: -
d_gene: -